What follows is one T cell receptor (beta chain) and its context. Which antigen it targets is not known. No much larger clonotype is one base removed from it; base qualities were not supplied. The cohort consisted of fewer than 700 healthy bone marrow donors. Cohort members were all nominally healthy when sampled, although unrecorded immune exposures were likely present. The donor was CMV seropositive and belonged to the group of 270 or so seropositive cohort members. A peripheral blood sample was collected from each donor, and TCR beta sequencing was performed on peripheral blood mononuclear cells. The Qiagen DNeasy Blood Extraction Kit was used to extract genomic DNA from the blood cell samples. The library was obtained by the immunoSEQ multiplex PCR assay. A mixture of 60 forward primers for TCR Vbeta segments and 13 reverse primers for TCR Jbeta segments was used in the multiplex PCR. The CDR3 region of rearranged TCR beta genes was amplified from genomic DNA by a multiplex PCR assay. Amplified TCR beta libraries were sequenced as 87-base-pair reads on the Illumina HiSeq System. Concerning the study's data processing: Across the 670 or so repertoires, a later analysis counted 80 million or so unique TCR beta chains, 9.5 million to 13 million of which were shared by at least two donors. Raw reads were error-corrected and collapsed into unique sequences by a nearest-neighbor algorithm in which closely related sequences were merged to remove PCR and sequencing errors. V, D and J gene segments were assigned by aligning CDR3 sequences to IMGT reference sequences. For a sequence to be retained, a match of at least six nucleotides was required to both a V gene segment and a J gene segment. Rearrangements were classified as productive when the CDR3 lacked stop codons and remained in frame with V and J, and all other rearrangements were classified as non-productive. Following IMGT convention, CDR3 was defined as the stretch from the second conserved V-encoded cysteine up to the conserved J-encoded phenylalanine. In an earlier analysis of around 570 of the donors, sequences lacking an unambiguous match to a single V gene segment were excluded. In an earlier analysis of some 590 of the donors, a V segment was called functional when productive rearrangements were above 56.7%, and segregating when the standard deviation between donors exceeded 5%. A statistical classification framework was built for diagnosing cytomegalovirus status from the catalog of TCR beta chain sequences. A later analysis assigned V and J genes by comparing TCR nucleotide sequences with IMGT/GENE-DB human TR gene sequences. Using the TCRdist pipeline, a later analysis assigned CDR3 sequences along with most-parsimonious VDJ recombination scenarios. In a later analysis, every TCR beta chain was defined by the combination of its CDR3 amino acid sequence and its V-gene family, and reads without a unique V-gene family were dropped. In a later analysis, fewer than 650 highly shared, low-generation-probability nucleotide sequences were removed to address suspected cross-contamination and a sequencing artifact. In a later analysis, a clonal expansion index was calculated for each public chain from normalized within-repertoire ranks of inferred template counts. In a later analysis, generation probabilities were computed using a VDJ recombination model fitted to out-of-frame rearrangements, and the results were checked against IGoR. Hypergeometric tests were used in a later analysis to score TCR-TCR, TCR-HLA and TCR-CMV co-occurrence, with a repertoire-size bias correction applied to the TCR pairs. To estimate false discovery rates, a later analysis permuted the HLA or CMV assignments 20 times. In a later analysis, co-occurring TCRs were grouped using DBSCAN, and TCRdist sequence similarity was added for clustering within HLA-allele-positive subsets. For co-occurrence clustering, repertoires with fewer than 30,000 or more than 120,000 public chains were excluded, along with five repertoires with anomalous nucleotide sharing. Imported from immuneACCESS, the table was reduced by TCRdb to in-frame sequences with V and J called. These copies leave out some clones; in studies compared against another copy, an unresolved V gene accounts for under half, and the cause of the remainder is not known. D and trimming were read from the DNA, whereas the V and J calls and clone size are those reported in that table. The sample records 95,000 to 150,000 clones, about 62% of which are singletons. Under 9.5% of the sample comes from the top ten.

The data stem from a study of cytomegalovirus exposure and HLA in healthy donors (dated by TCRdb to about 2017). Notes on the research overall: An earlier analysis of several hundred of the donors reported about 280 Gb of sequence data and around 100 million unique TCR beta sequences obtained from approximately 180 million T cells. About 300 gigabases of sequencing data and 75 million to 85 million unique TCR sequences made up an early release that covered some 640 HLA-typed donors. Among the roughly 370 genotyped donors, around 79% belonged to the genetic ancestry cluster associated with self-reported Caucasian donors. The study aimed to test whether cataloging public T cell receptors could reveal signatures of past pathogen exposure. The study used immunosequencing to profile the T cell repertoires of 670 or so subjects and linked those repertoires to cytomegalovirus serostatus. Along with the roughly 670-subject first cohort, a separate validation cohort of approximately 110 different subjects was used. High-throughput TCR immunosequencing, statistical association of individual TCRs with disease status, and machine learning were combined to predict cytomegalovirus infection status. In a later analysis, previously published TCR beta repertoires from several hundred donors were re-analyzed and high-resolution HLA genotyping was added so that TCR occurrence patterns could be studied. In the later analysis, no new phenotypic data were used to find candidate immune exposures; instead, reliance was placed on TCR beta sequences and their occurrence across donors. To decide whether each TCR beta V gene segment behaved as functional or pseudogenic, an earlier analysis of approximately 620 of the donors relied on high-throughput TCR beta sequencing. Donor age, sex, ethnicity and CMV serostatus were compiled together with the repertoire data. Genome-wide SNP genotypes for about 65% of the roughly 670 donors were used in a later genetic analysis, which treated that subset as a discovery cohort. All discovery cohort repertoires had been generated on a single sequencing platform. HLA typing covered class I and class II loci at four-digit resolution. The number of typed donors differed by locus: roughly 629-630 for A, B, C, DRB1 and DQB1; some 500 for DQA1; approximately 600 for DPA1; and about 450 for DPB1. Four to six DR-DQ haplotypes were handled as single units for association and clustering, since linkage in the cohort was strong. On average, roughly 200,000 unique TCR beta nucleotide sequences were sequenced per donor among fewer than 500 genotyped donors of the cohort, with roughly 18% of those sequences being non-productive.

Paper-wide results and their limitations: In a later analysis, the rate of TCR association differed among HLA loci, with DRB1 alleles having the most associated TCRs and HLA-C alleles having the fewest. A cluster of highly shared sequence variants was judged likely to be a technical artifact of the sequencing pipeline. It was suggested by the authors that the approach could potentially be generalized to other disease states and immunological phenotypes. Because HLA typing was missing for some donors at each locus, association tests included only the typed subset. The classifier was reported to diagnose cytomegalovirus status with high specificity and sensitivity in both the original cohort and the validation cohort. Sequencing depth was assumed to be roughly uniform across donors in the presence/absence analyses, though that assumption may not hold. For the cohort, immune exposure information was limited to CMV serostatus. Some IMGT-functional V segments, including TRBV6-2 and TRBV6-3, could not be distinguished by the 87-base-pair reads and were therefore excluded. In an earlier analysis of some 640 of the donors, most TCR beta V segments were observed in productive rearrangements about 90% or about 30% of the time, broadly matching IMGT annotations. The cohort was sequenced for TCR beta chains only, and without alpha or paired-chain data the features that could be detected were limited. Across donors, most TCR sequences were observed very rarely, whereas some public TCRs were present in many individuals. In a later genetic analysis, fewer N-insertions in productive TCRs were reported among donors in an Asian-associated ancestry cluster than the 666-donor mean. A further reported finding was that TCR beta sequences accurately predicted the HLA-A and HLA-B alleles for most subjects in the first cohort. According to a later analysis, parvovirus B19, influenza, CMV and Epstein-Barr virus appeared linked to several top co-occurrence clusters. A total of 150 or so TCR beta chains were listed by the study as associated with cytomegalovirus. A later analysis found that most CMV-associated TCR beta chains appeared HLA-restricted, with HLA associations seemingly driven largely by CMV exposure. Because counts were too low, more than 15 rarely observed V segments, including chromosome 9 orphons, were excluded from the earlier analysis of about 500 of the donors. In a later analysis, HLA-associated TCR beta chains were found to be more clonally expanded and to have lower generation probabilities than equally common non-associated chains. A later analysis associated 15,000 or so TCR beta sequences with specific HLA alleles at a false discovery rate of 0.05. Three of the identified cytomegalovirus-associated TCR beta chains were confirmed in vitro to be specific for cytomegalovirus antigens. A later genetic analysis associated a missense DCLRE1C variant with V-gene and J-gene trimming of TCR beta chains, and an independent cohort replicated the association. Strong co-occurrence of HLA alleles, especially DR and DQ, made assigning TCR associations to individual alleles difficult. Correlated functional status among segregating V segments might reflect linkage disequilibrium, but an unknown experimental factor could not be ruled out.

The CDR3 spans 13 residues, from the cysteine through the phenylalanine. Only CDR3 DNA is held: 39 bases, read in frame from base 1. CDR1 MGHDK and CDR2 SYGVNS were looked up in the germline V gene. The trim is 6 bases for V and 0 bases for J, with a gap of 8 bases between the germline ends. The sequence links TRBV25-1 to TRBJ1-2; a tentative D call is TRBD1 (6 bases match). Sequencing used PBMCs. The source is a middle-aged woman in good health and CMV-seropositive. The CDR3 reads CASRQGANYGYTF. Read as DNA, the sequence is TGTGCCAGCAGACAGGGTGCTAACTATGGCTACACCTTC.